Presented here are 31 T cell receptor beta chains from one specimen sequenced in a study of OX40 agonist ivuxolimab in advanced cancers. Sequencing used immunoSEQ multiplex PCR; TCRdb keeps in-frame clones, though not all of them. This sample yields 65,000 to 95,000 clones, of which 70% to 85% are seen a single time; 0.5% to 0.65% belongs to the top ten. The sequencing used CD4+ or CD8+ T cells sorted from blood, collected in a trial of the OX40 agonist ivuxolimab. The receptors stem from an adult with an advanced solid tumor such as melanoma, head and neck, liver or kidney cancer.

This clone was detected a few times. Other DNA sequences in this specimen translate into the identical CDR3. The chain has TRBV4-3 and TRBJ2-1; D gene unclear. The V end was cut by 0 bases, the J end by 0 bases, with 6 bases between. The CDR3 is 15 amino acids. CDR1 and CDR2 (germline): LGHNA, YSLEER. The CDR3 DNA follows: TGCGCCAGCAGCCAAGATTACAGCTCCTACAATGAGCAGTTCTTC. Translation: CASSQDYSSYNEQFF.

V gene TRBV15 combines with J gene TRBJ1-5; no firm D call. Germline V gene sequence: CDR1 LNHNV, CDR2 YYDKDF (reference sequence). The V and J ends lost 6 bases and 7 bases respectively, with 13 bases between them. This CDR3 contains 13 residues. The CDR3 is CATSEGLEQPQHF. As DNA, the CDR3 is TGTGCCACCAGTGAAGGGCTGGAGCAGCCCCAGCATTTT. The full variable domain, completed using reference TRBV15 and TRBJ1-5, is DAMVIQNPRYQVTQFGKPVTLSCSQTLNHNVMYWYQQKSSQAPKLLFHYYDKDFNNEADTPDNFQSRRPNTSFCFLDIRSPGLGDTAMYLCATSEGLEQPQHFGDGTRLSIL.

The chain carries TRBV19 and TRBJ1-3, with 7 bases matching TRBD1. The CDR3 extends over 16 amino acids. Germline V gene lookup returns CDR1 LNHDA and CDR2 SQIVND (reference sequence). V gave up 5 bases and J gave up 2 bases; unmatched junction bases: 9. In nucleotides, the CDR3 is TGTGCCAGTAGTCCCCCGACAGGGTCCCCTGGAAACACCATATATTTT. It yields the protein CASSPPTGSPGNTIYF.

The chain carries TRBV28 and TRBJ2-1; no definite D call. The germline V gene encodes CDR1 MDHEN and CDR2 SYDVKM. The CDR3 runs 12 residues. V lost 2 bases, J lost 10 bases, and 9 bases lay in between. DNA of the CDR3: TGTGCCAGCAGTTTAACCTCTAGGGAGCAGTTCTTC. This codes for CASSLTSREQFF.

V gene TRBV15 combines with J gene TRBJ2-2; TRBD1 or TRBD2 may be the D gene (5 bases each). This CDR3 contains 18 residues. Per germline, CDR1 LNHNV and CDR2 YYDKDF (reference sequence). The V gene lost 2 bases and the J gene lost 0 bases, with 16 bases spanning the gap. Here the CDR3 reads CATSRSPTGRSNTGELFF. The CDR3 region has the DNA TGTGCCACCAGCAGATCCCCTACGGGACGGTCGAACACCGGGGAGCTGTTTTTT.

The J gene is TRBJ1-5, the V gene TRBV6-5, with 7 bases fitting TRBD1. After removal of 5 bases from V and 2 bases from J, the junction contained 3 bases not matched to a gene. Germline V CDR1 and CDR2: MNHEY, SVGAGI. The CDR3 runs 14 residues. The CDR3 DNA reads as TGTGCCAGCAGTCACAGGGGTGGCAATCAGCCCCAGCATTTT. It translates to CASSHRGGNQPQHF.

The rearrangement links TRBV4-2 to TRBJ2-3, with D possibly matching TRBD1 (7 bases). Germline values: CDR1 LGHNA, CDR2 YNFKEQ. V was pared by 0 bases and J by 3 bases, with 16 bases between. This CDR3 spans 17 amino acids. The CDR3 DNA is TGTGCCAGCAGCCAAGATATGGGGCAGGGGGGTACAGATACGCAGTATTTT. Its translation is CASSQDMGQGGTDTQYF.

This chain uses TRBV7-2 with TRBJ1-1, with D unresolved. V lost 1 base to trimming and J lost 11 bases, with 17 bases between them. The CDR3 contains 14 residues. CDR1 is SGHTA and CDR2 is FQGNSA in the germline V gene. CDR3 sequence reads: CASSLEARRAGAFF. CDR3 in DNA: TGTGCCAGCAGCTTAGAAGCCAGGCGAGCGGGGGCTTTCTTT.

The chain has TRBV11-2 and TRBJ2-2; D remains unclear. Germline V lookup: CDR1 SGHAT, CDR2 FQNNGV. V gave up 3 bases and J gave up 4 bases, with 12 bases separating them. The CDR3 has 15 residues. CDR3 sequence: CASSFEAIVTGELFF. CDR3 coding DNA: TGTGCCAGCAGCTTCGAGGCAATAGTCACCGGGGAGCTGTTTTTT.

The chain uses TRBV7-6 and TRBJ2-5; a weak D match, TRBD2 (5 bases). The length of the CDR3 is 14 residues. The germline V gene has CDR1 SGHVS and CDR2 FNYEAQ. The V end was cut by 0 bases, the J end by 5 bases, with 10 bases between. CDR3 bases: TGTGCCAGCAGCTTAGCGCGGGTTGGGGAGACCCAGTACTTC. It is translated as CASSLARVGETQYF.

This clone was detected once. This chain connects TRBV7-9 to TRBJ2-1; 13 positions match TRBD2. The CDR3 is made up of 17 amino acids. Trimming took 5 bases from V and 0 from J; bases not matched to a gene: 4. In germline, CDR1 is SEHNR, CDR2 FQNEAQ (reference sequence). In nucleotides, the CDR3 is TGTGCCAGCAGCATACTAGCGGGGGGGAGCTCCTACAATGAGCAGTTCTTC. This sequence encodes CASSILAGGSSYNEQFF.

This chain connects TRBV9 to TRBJ2-1; TRBD2 agrees at 7 bases. CDR1 SGDLS and CDR2 YYNGEE come from the germline V gene. The length of the CDR3 is 15 residues. Trimming at V came to 2 bases and at J to 5 bases, leaving 7 bases not matched to a gene. The CDR3 protein is CASSVTAGVNNEQFF. As DNA, the CDR3 is TGTGCCAGCAGCGTCACTGCGGGGGTTAACAATGAGCAGTTCTTC.

This chain joins TRBV7-3 and TRBJ2-1; D is tentatively TRBD1 or TRBD2 (5 bases each). Germline assignment: CDR1 SGHTA and CDR2 FQGTGA. Trimming took 6 bases from V and 9 from J, leaving 15 bases between them. This CDR3 is 13 amino acids long. The CDR3 DNA reads as TGTGCCAGCAGTCCCGAGGGGCGCGGTGAGCAGTTCTTC. It is translated as CASSPEGRGEQFF. The complete variable domain, with remaining parts taken from reference TRBV7-3 and TRBJ2-1, reads GAGVSQTPSNKVTEKGKYVELRCDPISGHTALYWYRQSLGQGPEFLIYFQGTGAADDSGLPNDRFFAVRPEGSVSTLKIQRTERGDSAVYLCASSPEGRGEQFFGPGTRLTVL.

This clone was detected a few times. The chain combines TRBV5-6 with TRBJ2-2; the D gene is possibly TRBD2 (6 bases). CDR3 length: 16 amino acids. The germline gives CDR1 SGHDT, CDR2 YYEEEE. The ends were cut back, 5 bases at V and 0 bases at J, with 14 bases in the middle. CDR3 in DNA: TGTGCCAGCAGACAGACTAGGACCGCGAACACCGGGGAGCTGTTTTTT. This gives the protein CASRQTRTANTGELFF.

The chain couples TRBV4-3 to TRBJ2-3; 10 nucleotides line up with TRBD2. The germline CDR1 and CDR2 sequences are LGHNA and YSLEER. The CDR3 length is 16 residues. Trimming took 4 bases from V and 2 from J; bases not matched to a gene: 6. CDR3 in amino acids: CASSPSGGAFTDTQYF. In DNA form, the CDR3 reads TGCGCCAGCAGCCCGAGCGGGGGGGCCTTCACAGATACGCAGTATTTT.

The rearrangement uses TRBV7-2 and TRBJ2-3; 10 bases fit TRBD1. The germline CDR1 and CDR2 sequences are SGHTA and FQGNSA. Trimming cost V 3 bases and J 4 bases; bases outside gene matches: 4. This CDR3 is built from 15 residues. For the CDR3, the DNA is TGTGCCAGCAGCTTGGGACAGGGGTGGGCAGATACGCAGTATTTT. Its protein product is CASSLGQGWADTQYF. Full variable domain (rest looked up from reference TRBV7-2 and TRBJ2-3): GAGVSQSPSNKVTEKGKDVELRCDPISGHTALYWYRQSLGQGLEFLIYFQGNSAPDKSGLPSDRFSAERTGGSVSTLTIQRTQQEDSAVYLCASSLGQGWADTQYFGPGTRLTVL.

The CDR3 nucleotides are TGTGCCACTTCGCGAGGGGAGGGGGGCAACTACGAGCAGTACTTC. It yields the protein CATSRGEGGNYEQYF. The chain combines TRBV10-3 with TRBJ2-7; perhaps TRBD2 as D (7 bases). Trimming removed 10 bases at V and 3 bases at J, with 22 bases between. The CDR3 spans 15 residues. The germline V gene encodes CDR1 ENHRY and CDR2 SYGVKD.

V gene TRBV30 combines with J gene TRBJ1-4; D gene unclear. The length of the CDR3 is 15 residues. Germline values: CDR1 GTSNPN, CDR2 SVGIG (reference sequence). V lost 2 bases and J 0 bases, leaving 10 bases between the germline ends. The CDR3 region has the DNA TGTGCCTGGAGTATCGGGCTTACAACTAATGAAAAACTGTTTTTT. It translates to CAWSIGLTTNEKLFF. Full variable domain (outside the CDR3, taken from reference TRBV30 and TRBJ1-4): SQTIHQWPATLVQPVGSPLSLECTVEGTSNPNLYWYRQAAGRGLQLLFYSVGIGQISSEVPQNLSASRPQDRQFILSSKKLLLSDSGFYLCAWSIGLTTNEKLFFGSGTQLSVL.

The genes are TRBV18 and TRBJ2-1; 8 nucleotides match TRBD2. Germline CDR1 is KGHSH and CDR2 is LQKENI. The J segment lost 4 bases and the V segment lost 6 bases, leaving 5 bases of the junction unmatched. The CDR3 contains 14 residues. CDR3 loop: CASSRSGTYNEQFF. The CDR3 region has the DNA TGTGCCAGCTCTCGTAGCGGGACTTACAATGAGCAGTTCTTC.

The chain uses TRBV9 and TRBJ2-3; 13 nucleotides align to TRBD2. Trimming cost V 0 bases and J 2 bases; bases outside gene matches: 6. Germline V gene data show CDR1 as SGDLS and CDR2 as YYNGEE. The CDR3 is 18 amino acids. The CDR3 region has the DNA TGTGCCAGCAGCGTAGGGACTAGCGGGAGAGTGCTCACAGATACGCAGTATTTT. Its protein product is CASSVGTSGRVLTDTQYF.

The chain carries TRBV28 and TRBJ2-7; D gene ambiguous. Trimming shortened V by 3 bases and J by 2 bases, and 17 bases separated the two germline ends. This CDR3 has 16 residues. The germline CDR1 and CDR2 sequences are MDHEN and SYDVKM. The CDR3 is CASSFSLRGLTYEQYF. In DNA form, the CDR3 reads TGTGCCAGCAGTTTTTCCCTAAGAGGCCTAACCTACGAGCAGTACTTC.

The chain has TRBV6-5 and TRBJ1-4, with D unclear. The CDR3 runs to 16 residues. CDR1 MNHEY and CDR2 SVGAGI come from the germline V gene. Trimming pared 0 bases from V and 0 bases from J, leaving 8 bases between. The CDR3 region has the DNA TGTGCCAGCAGTTACTCAAACCAGCCAACTAATGAAAAACTGTTTTTT. Protein sequence: CASSYSNQPTNEKLFF.

This chain joins TRBV13 and TRBJ2-5; no firm D call. The CDR3 covers 13 residues. Germline values: CDR1 PRHDT, CDR2 FYEKMQ (reference sequence). Trimming stripped 3 bases from V and 1 base from J, with 6 bases between. The chain's CDR3 is CASSFGSQETQYF. CDR3 sequence (DNA): TGTGCCAGCAGCTTCGGTAGCCAAGAGACCCAGTACTTC.

This rearrangement joins TRBV6-6 to TRBJ2-7, with D maybe TRBD1 (5 bases). This CDR3 is built from 14 residues. With 3 bases removed from V and 2 bases from J, the gap between germline ends came to 11 bases. From germline, CDR1 is MNHNY and CDR2 SVGAGI (reference sequence). The CDR3 reads CASSYGSRAYEQYF. CDR3 nucleotides: TGTGCCAGCAGTTATGGGTCCAGGGCCTACGAGCAGTACTTC.

The chain employs TRBV28 and TRBJ1-1; TRBD1 aligns across 10 bases. Germline V gives CDR1 MDHEN, CDR2 SYDVKM. The CDR3 length is 14 residues. Trimming removed 3 bases from V and 5 bases from J; junction bases left unmatched: 3. The CDR3 here is CASSLTGGWTEAFF. The CDR3 nucleotides read TGTGCCAGCAGTTTGACAGGGGGCTGGACTGAAGCTTTCTTT.

The chain uses TRBV7-2 and TRBJ1-5, with 7 nucleotides matching TRBD1. This CDR3 spans 13 amino acids. Germline CDR1 and CDR2: SGHTA and FQGNSA. The V segment lost 4 bases and the J segment 4 bases; nucleotides outside the gene matches: 1. The CDR3 spells CASSYRGNQPQHF. The CDR3 coding sequence is TGTGCCAGCAGCTACAGGGGTAATCAGCCCCAGCATTTT. The full variable domain, with the rest looked up from reference TRBV7-2 and TRBJ1-5, is GAGVSQSPSNKVTEKGKDVELRCDPISGHTALYWYRQSLGQGLEFLIYFQGNSAPDKSGLPSDRFSAERTGGSVSTLTIQRTQQEDSAVYLCASSYRGNQPQHFGDGTRLSIL.

CDR3 DNA: TGTGCCAGCAGCTATTACGGGACAGGGGCAATGTGGCAGTTCTTC. Translating gives CASSYYGTGAMWQFF. The gene calls are TRBV7-9 and TRBJ2-1, with 10 bases lining up with TRBD1. Germline V lookup: CDR1 SEHNR, CDR2 FQNEAQ (reference sequence). Germline trimming cut 4 bases from V and 12 bases from J; bases unmatched to any gene: 12. The CDR3 has 15 residues.

CDR3 residues: CASSSSTGDQETQYF. In DNA, the CDR3 is TGTGCCAGCAGCTCGTCGACAGGGGACCAAGAGACCCAGTACTTC. This rearrangement joins TRBV5-6 to TRBJ2-5, with TRBD1 matching over 8 bases. After removal of 3 bases from V and 0 bases from J, the junction contained 4 bases not matched to a gene. Germline-derived CDR1 and CDR2 are SGHDT and YYEEEE. This CDR3 is 15 amino acids long. Full variable domain (rest looked up from reference TRBV5-6 and TRBJ2-5): DAGVTQSPTHLIKTRGQQVTLRCSPKSGHDTVSWYQQALGQGPQFIFQYYEEEERQRGNFPDRFSGHQFPNYSSELNVNALLLGDSALYLCASSSSTGDQETQYFGPGTRLLVL.

The rearrangement links TRBV28 to TRBJ1-2; tentatively, D is TRBD1 (6 bases). Trimming removed 8 bases from V and 4 bases from J, with 17 bases in between. The CDR3 runs 14 residues. Germline CDR1 MDHEN, CDR2 SYDVKM. This chain's CDR3 is CASGLTTGFYGYTF. The CDR3 coding sequence is TGTGCCAGCGGACTGACGACAGGATTCTATGGCTACACCTTC.

V usage is TRBV4-1 and J usage is TRBJ2-6; perhaps TRBD1 as D (6 bases). This CDR3 comprises 17 residues. Per the germline V gene, CDR1 is MGHRA and CDR2 is YSYEKL. V was trimmed by 3 bases and J by 0 bases, leaving 12 bases between them. The CDR3 DNA reads as TGCGCCAGCAGCCAGGGGCAGGGGAACTCTGGGGCCAACGTCCTGACTTTC. Translation: CASSQGQGNSGANVLTF.

The chain carries TRBV7-9 and TRBJ1-1; D is perhaps TRBD1 (6 bases). The CDR3 totals 15 residues. The V end lost 0 bases, the J end lost 5 bases, and 13 bases lay between the germline ends. CDR1 is SEHNR, CDR2 FQNEAQ, per germline (reference sequence). The CDR3 protein is CASSLADRPGTEAFF. For the CDR3, the DNA is TGTGCCAGCAGCTTAGCCGACAGGCCGGGAACTGAAGCTTTCTTT. Full variable domain (remainder filled in from reference TRBV7-9 and TRBJ1-1): DTGVSQNPRHKITKRGQNVTFRCDPISEHNRLYWYRQTLGQGPEFLTYFQNEAQLEKSRLLSDRFSAERPKGSFSTLEIQRTEQGDSAMYLCASSLADRPGTEAFFGQGTRLTVV.